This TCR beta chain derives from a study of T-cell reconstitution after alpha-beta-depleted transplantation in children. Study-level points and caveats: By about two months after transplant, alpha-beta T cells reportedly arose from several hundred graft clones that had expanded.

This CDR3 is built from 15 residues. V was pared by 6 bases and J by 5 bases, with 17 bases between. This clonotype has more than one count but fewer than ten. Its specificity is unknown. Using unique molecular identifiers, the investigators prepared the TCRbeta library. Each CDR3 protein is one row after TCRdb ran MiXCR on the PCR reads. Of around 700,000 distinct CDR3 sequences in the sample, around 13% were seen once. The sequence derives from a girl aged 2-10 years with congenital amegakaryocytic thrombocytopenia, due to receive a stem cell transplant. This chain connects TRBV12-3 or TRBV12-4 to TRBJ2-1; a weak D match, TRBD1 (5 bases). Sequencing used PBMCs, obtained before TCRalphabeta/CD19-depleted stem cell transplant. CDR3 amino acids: CASSPTGPKNNEQFF. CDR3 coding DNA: TGTGCCAGCAGCCCCACAGGACCCAAGAACAATGAGCAGTTCTTC.